A single sample is the source of the 20 T cell receptor beta chains below, sequenced in a study of PD-L1 blockade in urothelial cancer. Sequencing was performed with immunoSEQ multiplex PCR; in TCRdb, only in-frame clones are kept and a portion is missing. The table has 40,000 to 55,000 clones, about 80% seen once; the top ten hold about 5.6%. The sequences come from PBMCs, collected around atezolizumab (anti-PD-L1) treatment. The receptors come from a man aged 35 to 55 with urothelial cancer.

This clone was detected only once. The chain couples TRBV27 to TRBJ2-7, with a weak D call TRBD1 (6 bases). Germline V gives CDR1 MNHEY, CDR2 SMNVEV (reference sequence). The CDR3 totals 12 residues. V lost 10 bases and J 6 bases, leaving 16 bases between the germline ends. The CDR3 nucleotides are TGTGCCACCTCGCCCAGGGGCGGCGAGCAGTACTTC. It is translated as CATSPRGGEQYF.

The rearrangement joins TRBV9 to TRBJ2-7; TRBD2 matches 10 bases. After removal of 0 bases from V and 0 bases from J, the junction contained 0 bases not matched to a gene. Germline CDR1 and CDR2: SGDLS and YYNGEE. The CDR3 spans 15 residues. The CDR3 is CASSVGLAGSYEQYF. The CDR3 coding sequence is TGTGCCAGCAGCGTAGGACTAGCGGGCTCCTACGAGCAGTACTTC. Supplemented by reference TRBV9 and TRBJ2-7, the full variable domain reads DSGVTQTPKHLITATGQRVTLRCSPRSGDLSVYWYQQSLDQGLQFLIQYYNGEERAKGNILERFSAQQFPDLHSELNLSSLELGDSALYFCASSVGLAGSYEQYFGPGTRLTVT.

This clone was observed a few times. The V and J genes are TRBV4-2 and TRBJ2-5, with 10 positions matching TRBD2. This CDR3 is built from 17 residues. Unmatched junction bases numbered 11, after V lost 2 bases and J lost 5 bases. Germline loops: CDR1 LGHNA, CDR2 YNFKEQ. The CDR3 nucleotides are TGTGCCAGCAGCCAAAGTGGGGCTAGCGGGAGTGGTGAGACCCAGTACTTC. This sequence encodes CASSQSGASGSGETQYF.

The V call is TRBV25-1, the J call TRBJ1-1, with 7 bases aligning to TRBD1. The germline V gene encodes CDR1 MGHDK and CDR2 SYGVNS. The CDR3 length is 13 residues. The V and J ends lost 4 bases and 4 bases, in that order; junction bases with no gene match: 3. CDR3 sequence reads: CASSGSGGTEAFF. In DNA, the CDR3 is TGTGCCAGCAGTGGCTCAGGGGGCACTGAAGCTTTCTTT. Drawing the rest from reference TRBV25-1 and TRBJ1-1, the complete variable domain is EADIYQTPRYLVIGTGKKITLECSQTMGHDKMYWYQQDPGMELHLIHYSYGVNSTEKGDLSSESTVSRIRTEHFPLTLESARPSHTSQYLCASSGSGGTEAFFGQGTRLTVV.

The J gene is TRBJ1-1, the V gene TRBV18; TRBD1 is a possible D gene (6 bases). This CDR3 is 18 amino acids long. In germline, CDR1 is KGHSH, CDR2 LQKENI. V was cut by 3 bases and J by 6 bases, with 26 bases left in between. CDR3: CASSPMPGGGRRDAEAFF. In DNA form, the CDR3 reads TGTGCCAGCTCACCCATGCCCGGGGGGGGCAGACGGGACGCTGAAGCTTTCTTT.

V usage is TRBV9 and J usage is TRBJ2-2, with a possible D match to TRBD2 (6 bases). The CDR3 consists of 16 residues. CDR1 SGDLS and CDR2 YYNGEE come from the germline V gene. V shed 3 bases and J shed 2 bases, with 14 bases lying between them. CDR3 nucleotide sequence: TGTGCCAGCAGCGCTTACGGCGGGAAAAACACCGGGGAGCTGTTTTTT. Translating it yields CASSAYGGKNTGELFF.

The chain is built from TRBV5-4 and TRBJ2-5, with TRBD1 matching over 7 bases. Trimming at V came to 0 bases and at J to 1 base, leaving 3 bases not matched to a gene. This CDR3 has 15 residues. Germline V gene data show CDR1 as SGHNT and CDR2 as YYREEE (reference sequence). Here the CDR3 DNA reads TGTGCCAGCAGCTTGGTCGGGACAGCCCAAGAGACCCAGTACTTC. Translated: CASSLVGTAQETQYF.

The CDR3 reads CSVEDPGLAGEETQYF. The CDR3 bases are TGCAGCGTTGAAGATCCGGGACTAGCGGGAGAAGAGACCCAGTACTTC. The J gene is TRBJ2-5, the V gene TRBV29-1; TRBD2 aligns across 14 bases. The CDR3 is 16 amino acids. CDR1 and CDR2 from the germline V gene are SQVTM and ANQGSEA. J was trimmed by 3 bases and V by 0 bases; bases with no gene match: 3.

The chain recombines TRBV2 with TRBJ2-7; a possible D gene is TRBD2 (6 bases). There are 17 residues in the CDR3. CDR1 is SNHLY and CDR2 is FYNNEI in the germline V gene. Trimming took 5 bases from V and 9 from J, leaving 29 bases between them. Here the CDR3 DNA reads TGTGCCAGCAGTCCCTCCAGGCTGACTAGTGGGTCTCTGGTGCAGTACTTC. Translating gives CASSPSRLTSGSLVQYF.

The rearrangement uses TRBV30 and TRBJ2-1, with 9 bases matching TRBD2. The CDR3 totals 13 residues. Germline V CDR1 and CDR2: GTSNPN, SVGIG (reference sequence). The V and J ends lost 2 bases and 9 bases, in that order; junction bases with no gene match: 5. DNA for the CDR3: TGTGCCTGGAGTCTTAGAGCGGGAGGTGAGCAGTTCTTC. This sequence encodes CAWSLRAGGEQFF. The variable domain in full, with the rest retrieved from reference TRBV30 and TRBJ2-1, is SQTIHQWPATLVQPVGSPLSLECTVEGTSNPNLYWYRQAAGRGLQLLFYSVGIGQISSEVPQNLSASRPQDRQFILSSKKLLLSDSGFYLCAWSLRAGGEQFFGPGTRLTVL.

The chain is built from TRBV28 and TRBJ2-6, with D tentatively TRBD2 (5 bases). Germline loops: CDR1 MDHEN, CDR2 SYDVKM. The CDR3 runs 18 residues. The germline V and J ends were trimmed by 6 bases and 0 bases, with 18 bases remaining between them. DNA for the CDR3: TGTGCCAGCAGACTTGGACCCGGGATCCTCTCTGGGGCCAACGTCCTGACTTTC. Translating gives CASRLGPGILSGANVLTF.

The gene calls are TRBV2 and TRBJ2-3, with a tentative D call TRBD2 (6 bases). The germline V and J ends were trimmed by 6 bases and 6 bases, with 16 bases remaining between them. There are 14 residues in the CDR3. The V gene's germline CDR1 is SNHLY and CDR2 FYNNEI. The CDR3 DNA is TGTGCCAGCAGCGGGCTAGTCCGGGGGGATACGCAGTATTTT. Protein product: CASSGLVRGDTQYF.

This CDR3 is CASSQLGTSEQFF. The CDR3, as DNA: TGCGCCAGCAGCCAATTGGGCACCAGTGAGCAGTTCTTC. The gene calls are TRBV4-1 and TRBJ2-1, with D hard to call. The CDR3 sequence is 13 residues long. V was trimmed by 2 bases and J by 9 bases, leaving 11 bases between them. The germline V gene has CDR1 MGHRA and CDR2 YSYEKL.

The V gene is TRBV5-1, the J gene TRBJ2-3; 9 bases match TRBD1. Germline values: CDR1 SGHRS, CDR2 YFSETQ. V lost 4 bases to trimming and J lost 3 bases; unmatched junction nucleotides: 6. The length of the CDR3 is 15 residues. This CDR3 is CASSPSGTGTDTQYF. The CDR3 DNA reads as TGCGCCAGCAGCCCCTCGGGGACAGGGACAGATACGCAGTATTTT.

The chain joins TRBV5-1 to TRBJ1-1; the D is unclear. Trimming took off 4 bases at V and 1 base at J, with 17 bases between the two ends. Per the germline V gene, CDR1 is SGHRS and CDR2 is YFSETQ. The CDR3 sequence is 16 residues long. This CDR3 is CASSVGSTWANTEAFF. For the CDR3, the DNA is TGCGCCAGCAGCGTTGGATCAACCTGGGCGAACACTGAAGCTTTCTTT.

V gene TRBV20-1 combines with J gene TRBJ2-5, with a tentative D call TRBD2 (5 bases). This CDR3 spans 11 amino acids. Trimming took off 6 bases at V and 5 bases at J, with 10 bases between the two ends. Germline CDR1 is DFQATT and CDR2 is SNEGSKA (reference sequence). CDR3 sequence: CSAARGETQYF. Written as DNA, the CDR3 is TGCAGTGCGGCGCGAGGGGAGACCCAGTACTTC.

This chain connects TRBV7-2 to TRBJ1-2, with 9 bases matching TRBD1. This CDR3 is built from 15 residues. V lost 4 bases and J lost 4; bases outside the gene matches: 7. Germline CDR1 is SGHTA and CDR2 is FQGNSA. This chain's CDR3 is CASSSLGTGLYGYTF. For the CDR3, the DNA is TGTGCCAGCAGCTCTCTAGGGACAGGGCTCTATGGCTACACCTTC.

The rearrangement uses TRBV4-3 and TRBJ1-1, with 9 nucleotides matching TRBD1. This CDR3 is 17 amino acids long. The trim removed 4 bases at V and 1 base at J, leaving 10 bases unmatched. From germline, CDR1 is LGHNA and CDR2 YSLEER. The CDR3 bases are TGCGCCAGCAGCCTCGGGTACAGGGGGCAGGGGAACACTGAAGCTTTCTTT. The encoded protein is CASSLGYRGQGNTEAFF.

The V gene is TRBV4-3, the J gene TRBJ2-3; D gene ambiguous. With 2 bases removed from V and 2 bases from J, the gap between germline ends came to 11 bases. The CDR3 has 15 amino acids. Germline CDR1 reads LGHNA; CDR2 reads YSLEER. CDR3 DNA: TGCGCCAGCAGCCAATCGAGGTCCCACACAGATACGCAGTATTTT. Protein: CASSQSRSHTDTQYF.

The V and J genes are TRBV10-3 and TRBJ1-5; D gene unclear. CDR3 length: 15 amino acids. Trimming left V 2 bases short and J 0 bases short, with 8 bases between. CDR1 is ENHRY, CDR2 SYGVKD, per germline. CDR3 amino acids: CAISEREASNQPQHF. The CDR3 bases are TGTGCCATCAGTGAGAGGGAGGCTAGCAATCAGCCCCAGCATTTT.